The 31 T cell receptor beta chains below were found in one sample sequenced in a study of regulatory T cells in long-lasting Graves disease. To make TCR beta libraries, researchers used iRepertoire HTBI primers and Arm-PCR of CDR3 regions. TCRdb used MiXCR to reprocess the multiplex PCR reads, holding one entry per CDR3 protein. The sample has about 340,000 distinct CDR3 sequences; about 19% are singletons. Described time point: persistent/refractory GD, antithyroid drugs over 5 years with positive TRAb. From RNA extracted from PBMCs, the TCR library was made. The specimen was peripheral blood mononuclear cells (PBMCs), collected when the disease was refractory, from a patient treated with antithyroid drugs. These receptors were taken from a female donor with Graves disease.

This clonotype was detected only a few times. The CDR3 loop is CASSESGTGNTEAFF. CDR3 bases: TGTGCCAGCAGTGAATCCGGGACAGGGAACACTGAAGCTTTCTTT. The rearrangement joins TRBV25-1 to TRBJ1-1; 8 bases are shared with TRBD1. Germline CDR1 and CDR2: MGHDK and SYGVNS. V lost 1 base and J lost 1; bases outside the gene matches: 2. The CDR3 is 15 amino acids.

In its sample, this clonotype was seen many times. The chain carries TRBV5-1 and TRBJ2-7; TRBD1 matches at 7 bases. The junction had 3 bases not matched to a gene; V was cut back by 4 bases and J by 2 bases. Germline V CDR1 and CDR2: SGHRS, YFSETQ. The CDR3 length is 13 residues. This CDR3 is CASSVDRTYEQYF. CDR3 in DNA: TGCGCCAGCAGCGTGGACAGGACCTACGAGCAGTACTTC.

As for this clonotype: A read error may be the cause here, since a much bigger clone is one base away. The V gene is TRBV28, the J gene TRBJ2-2; possible D gene TRBD2, 7 bases. Germline V lookup: CDR1 MDHEN, CDR2 SYDVKM. The CDR3 runs 15 residues. CDR3 loop: CASSLNVGGLGEPFF. DNA of the CDR3: TGTGCCAGCAGTTTAAACGTCGGGGGGCTTGGGGAGCCGTTTTTT. The variable domain in full, completed from reference TRBV28 and TRBJ2-2, reads DVKVTQSSRYLVKRTGEKVFLECVQDMDHENMFWYRQDPGLGLRLIYFSYDVKMKEKGDIPEGYSVSREKKERFSLILESASTNQTSMYLCASSLNVGGLGEPFFGEGSRLTVL.

This clonotype was counted ten times or more. The chain combines TRBV11-2 with TRBJ1-4; D is possibly TRBD1 (5 bases). CDR1 is SGHAT, CDR2 FQNNGV, per germline. The CDR3 covers 16 residues. Trimming took off 3 bases at V and 4 bases at J, with 15 bases between the two ends. CDR3 bases: TGTGCCAGCAGCTTCCCGGGGGAGGGGCTTAATGAAAAACTGTTTTTT. Its protein product is CASSFPGEGLNEKLFF.

Concerning this clonotype itself: A read error may be the cause here, since a much bigger clone is one base away. The CDR3 DNA is TGTGCCATCACTGGGGACAGGAACACTGAAGCTTTCTTT. Translation: CAITGDRNTEAFF. This chain links TRBV10-3 with TRBJ1-1; 7 nucleotides align to TRBD1. The germline V gene has CDR1 ENHRY and CDR2 SYGVKD. V trimming: 7 bases; J trimming: 1 base; junction bases outside the gene matches: 3. The CDR3 totals 13 residues.

There are many counts of this clonotype. The chain links TRBV27 to TRBJ2-7; 8 bases are a match to TRBD1. V was clipped by 4 bases and J by 2 bases; unmatched bases: 7. CDR3 length: 15 residues. The germline gives CDR1 MNHEY, CDR2 SMNVEV (reference sequence). The DNA for the CDR3 is TGTGCCAGCAGTTACTCGGGGACAGGTGCCTACGAGCAGTACTTC. Translation: CASSYSGTGAYEQYF.

There are many counts of this clonotype. V is TRBV2 and J is TRBJ2-7, with no clear D. The V end was cut by 1 base, the J end by 2 bases, with 6 bases between. CDR3 size: 13 residues. Per the germline V gene, CDR1 is SNHLY and CDR2 is FYNNEI. CDR3 nucleotide sequence: TGTGCCAGCAGTGAAGAAGCGACCTACGAGCAGTACTTC. Protein: CASSEEATYEQYF.

The V and J genes are TRBV10-2 and TRBJ1-1, with D uncertain. Germline CDR1 is WSHSY and CDR2 is SAAADI. The CDR3 is made up of 14 amino acids. The V end was cut by 3 bases, the J end by 6 bases, with 14 bases between. CDR3: CASSESRGIAEAFF. CDR3 bases: TGCGCCAGCAGTGAATCTAGAGGTATCGCTGAAGCTTTCTTT.

Only a few counts were recorded for this clonotype. This rearrangement joins TRBV14 to TRBJ2-2; D is unresolved. The germline V gene has CDR1 SGHDN and CDR2 FVKESK. Trimming pared 2 bases from V and 6 bases from J, leaving 7 bases between. The CDR3 sequence is 13 residues long. In nucleotides, the CDR3 is TGTGCCAGCAGCCAATATGGGTCCGGGGAGCTGTTTTTT. This translates into CASSQYGSGELFF.

This chain links TRBV29-1 with TRBJ1-2; the D is unclear. This CDR3 has 13 residues. The V end was cut by 0 bases, the J end by 2 bases, with 7 bases between. Germline V lookup: CDR1 SQVTM, CDR2 ANQGSEA. The CDR3, as DNA: TGCAGCGTTGAAGATCAGAGAAACTATGGCTACACCTTC. This gives the protein CSVEDQRNYGYTF.

This clonotype was seen a few times. This chain connects TRBV20-1 to TRBJ1-5, with D perhaps matching TRBD1 (5 bases). V gave up 0 bases and J gave up 2 bases, with 8 bases separating them. Germline V gene sequence: CDR1 DFQATT, CDR2 SNEGSKA (reference sequence). The CDR3 is 14 residues long. The DNA for the CDR3 is TGCAGTGCTAGAGATATCAGGGGCAATCAGCCCCAGCATTTT. Translation gives CSARDIRGNQPQHF.

This clonotype was found many times. The rearrangement links TRBV12-3 or TRBV12-4 to TRBJ1-4; D remains unclear. Trimming cost V 2 bases and J 8 bases, with 3 bases left between them. The CDR3 is 11 amino acids. CDR3 in DNA: TGTGCCAGCAGTTTATGGGAAAAACTGTTTTTT. It translates to CASSLWEKLFF.

On this clonotype itself: This may be a read error, as it is one base from a much larger clone. This chain joins TRBV2 and TRBJ2-7, with TRBD1 matching 9 bases. The CDR3 runs 17 residues. V was pared by 5 bases and J by 3 bases, with 14 bases of the junction left unmatched. The germline CDR1 and CDR2 sequences are SNHLY and FYNNEI. The CDR3 coding sequence is TGTGCCAGCAGTTATAGGCCGAGACAGGGGGGGAACTACGAGCAGTACTTC. Encoded protein: CASSYRPRQGGNYEQYF.

This clonotype was observed many times. The chain carries TRBV5-1 and TRBJ1-1; TRBD1 matches 7 bases. V shed 2 bases and J 5 bases; nucleotides not matched to a gene: 9. Germline V gene sequence: CDR1 SGHRS, CDR2 YFSETQ. CDR3 size: 15 residues. CDR3 sequence (DNA): TGCGCCAGCAGCTTAGGTCAGGGGGGAGTTACTGAAGCTTTCTTT. Translated, it gives CASSLGQGGVTEAFF. Looking up the rest from reference TRBV5-1 and TRBJ1-1 gives the full variable domain: KAGVTQTPRYLIKTRGQQVTLSCSPISGHRSVSWYQQTPGQGLQFLFEYFSETQRNKGNFPGRFSGRQFSNSRSEMNVSTLELGDSALYLCASSLGQGGVTEAFFGQGTRLTVV.

The J gene is TRBJ1-3, the V gene TRBV30; no clear D. The CDR3 has 13 residues. V gave up 5 bases and J gave up 0 bases, with 8 bases separating them. The germline V gene has CDR1 GTSNPN and CDR2 SVGIG (reference sequence). CDR3 nucleotides: TGTGCCTGGGAGGGCCGCTCTGGAAACACCATATATTTT. It is translated as CAWEGRSGNTIYF.

This chain joins TRBV5-5 and TRBJ2-5; TRBD1 matches at 9 bases. The CDR3 sequence is 16 residues long. Unmatched junction bases numbered 11, after V lost 4 bases and J lost 4 bases. Germline V gene data show CDR1 as SGHKS and CDR2 as YYEKEE (reference sequence). The CDR3, as DNA: TGTGCCAGCAGCCTAGGGACTACAGGGGGCTTAGAGACCCAGTACTTC. Its protein is CASSLGTTGGLETQYF.

The sample holds a few counts of this clonotype. This CDR3 is CASTPEGSPLHF. CDR3 nucleotide sequence: TGTGCCAGCACCCCGGAAGGTTCACCCCTCCACTTT. The J gene is TRBJ1-6, the V gene TRBV6-1; D gene uncertain. V was pared by 7 bases and J by 9 bases, with 10 bases between. The CDR3 is 12 residues long. Germline V gene sequence: CDR1 MNHNS, CDR2 SASEGT.

This clonotype was counted between two and nine times. DNA for the CDR3: TGTGCCTGGAGTGTCAGTCGCCTGGGCGGGGAGCTGTTTTTT. Translation gives CAWSVSRLGGELFF. V usage is TRBV30 and J usage is TRBJ2-2; no reliable D call. CDR1 and CDR2 from the germline V gene are GTSNPN and SVGIG (reference sequence). The CDR3 is made up of 14 amino acids. V dropped 0 bases and J dropped 7 bases, with 12 bases sitting between them.

This clonotype was seen repeatedly, ten times or more. The chain has TRBV6-5 and TRBJ1-6; no reliable D call. Trimming removed 0 bases from V and 7 bases from J, with 13 bases in between. This CDR3 has 16 residues. Germline CDR1 is MNHEY and CDR2 is SVGAGI. CDR3 amino acids: CASSYSRPEYNSPLHF. CDR3 bases: TGTGCCAGCAGTTACTCGAGACCGGAGTACAATTCACCCCTCCACTTT.

This clonotype was seen a handful of times. The chain has TRBV19 and TRBJ2-5, with 8 bases identical to TRBD1. The junction had 8 bases not matched to a gene; V was cut back by 4 bases and J by 7 bases. The CDR3 covers 14 residues. The germline V gene has CDR1 LNHDA and CDR2 SQIVND (reference sequence). CDR3 loop: CASSTHDRGGTQYF. CDR3 in DNA: TGTGCCAGTAGTACCCACGACAGGGGAGGGACCCAGTACTTC. Together with reference TRBV19 and TRBJ2-5, the CDR3 gives the full variable domain: DGGITQSPKYLFRKEGQNVTLSCEQNLNHDAMYWYRQDPGQGLRLIYYSQIVNDFQKGDIAEGYSVSREKKESFPLTVTSAQKNPTAFYLCASSTHDRGGTQYFGPGTRLLVL.

The table lists this clonotype with many counts. The rearrangement joins TRBV6-1 to TRBJ1-2; no definite D call. The CDR3 is 12 residues long. Germline CDR1 and CDR2: MNHNS and SASEGT. V was clipped by 6 bases and J by 6 bases, with 11 bases between them. The CDR3 sequence is CASSNGGNGYTF. CDR3 sequence (DNA): TGTGCCAGCAGCAACGGAGGGAATGGCTACACCTTC.

The gene calls are TRBV11-2 and TRBJ2-4, with TRBD1 matching over 8 bases. The ends lost 6 bases at V and 1 base at J; junction bases unmatched: 11. CDR1 and CDR2 from the germline V gene are SGHAT and FQNNGV. The CDR3 extends over 17 amino acids. The CDR3 DNA reads as TGTGCCAGCAGTTCCCCCCCAGGGGGCGTTGCCAAAAACATTCAGTACTTC. Translated: CASSSPPGGVAKNIQYF. The complete variable domain, with remaining parts taken from reference TRBV11-2 and TRBJ2-4, reads EAGVAQSPRYKIIEKRQSVAFWCNPISGHATLYWYQQILGQGPKLLIQFQNNGVVDDSQLPKDRFSAERLKGVDSTLKIQPAKLEDSAVYLCASSSPPGGVAKNIQYFGAGTRLSVL.

The gene calls are TRBV11-2 and TRBJ2-5; the match to TRBD1 covers 9 bases. The V gene end was trimmed by 5 bases and the J gene end by 2 bases; junction bases not matched to a gene: 6. Per the germline V gene, CDR1 is SGHAT and CDR2 is FQNNGV. The CDR3 has 15 residues. The CDR3 DNA follows: TGTGCCAGCAGCCCCCAGACAGGGGGGCAAGAGACCCAGTACTTC. Residues: CASSPQTGGQETQYF.

This clonotype was seen many times. V gene TRBV2 combines with J gene TRBJ1-2; possible D gene TRBD1, 5 bases. Trimming removed 7 bases at V and 8 bases at J, with 11 bases between. The germline CDR1 and CDR2 sequences are SNHLY and FYNNEI. The length of the CDR3 is 11 residues. The CDR3 DNA follows: TGTGCCAGCAACGGGGGGGACGGCTACACCTTC. Translated: CASNGGDGYTF.

This clonotype was seen a handful of times. CDR3 bases: TGTGCCAGCAGCACAGGAACCTATGGCTACACCTTC. Translating it yields CASSTGTYGYTF. The chain is built from TRBV6-1 and TRBJ1-2; TRBD1 is a possible D gene (5 bases). Germline CDR1 is MNHNS and CDR2 is SASEGT. This CDR3 region has 12 residues. V lost 6 bases and J lost 4, with 9 bases in between.

The table lists this clonotype with a few counts. The V call is TRBV6-1, the J call TRBJ2-5, with 7 bases aligning to TRBD1. With 5 bases clipped from V and 1 base from J, the junction kept 7 bases outside the gene matches. Germline assignment: CDR1 MNHNS and CDR2 SASEGT. The CDR3 is 15 amino acids. The CDR3 DNA sequence: TGTGCCAGCAGTAGACAGGGCTCTGGCCAAGAGACCCAGTACTTC. Translated, it gives CASSRQGSGQETQYF.

This clonotype was seen a handful of times. The J gene is TRBJ2-7, the V gene TRBV7-9, with a possible D match to TRBD2 (5 bases). Germline CDR1 and CDR2: SEHNR and FQNEAQ (reference sequence). The CDR3 totals 14 residues. The ends were cut back, 5 bases at V and 6 bases at J, with 17 bases in the middle. In DNA form, the CDR3 reads TGTGCCAGCAGCCTCCGGGGATTCCCCTTCGAGCAGTACTTC. It translates to CASSLRGFPFEQYF.

This clonotype was recorded at least ten times. This chain links TRBV3-1 with TRBJ1-2; D remains ambiguous. The V end lost 6 bases, the J end lost 3 bases, and 11 bases lay between the germline ends. The CDR3 totals 13 residues. From germline, CDR1 is LGHDT and CDR2 YNNKEL (reference sequence). The DNA for the CDR3 is TGTGCCAGCAGATCAACAGAGGACTATGGCTACACCTTC. This codes for CASRSTEDYGYTF.

This clonotype has a handful of counts. One junction end does not reproduce the germline sequence, and a read error may be involved. V gene TRBV7-9 combines with J gene TRBJ2-7, with D possibly TRBD2 on 6 matching bases. This CDR3 has 16 amino acids. Per germline, CDR1 SEHNR and CDR2 FQNEAQ (reference sequence). The CDR3 sequence is CASSLAGGTFSYEQYF. CDR3 sequence (DNA): TGTGCCAGCAGCCTAGCAGGAGGGACTTTCTCCTACGAGCAGTACTTC.

This clonotype came up a few times. This clone may be a read error of a much larger clone one base away. The chain uses TRBV27 and TRBJ2-2; D may correspond to TRBD1 or TRBD2 (5 bases each). Germline V lookup: CDR1 MNHEY, CDR2 SMNVEV (reference sequence). Deletions cut 6 bases from V and 1 base from J, with 6 bases between. The CDR3 is 13 residues long. The CDR3 sequence is CASRGVNTGELFF. The CDR3 DNA follows: TGTGCCAGCAGGGGGGTGAACACCGGGGAGCTGTTTTTT.

This clonotype was counted only a few times. At one end the junction does not follow the germline gene, possibly because of a read error. The chain joins TRBV6-5 to TRBJ2-7; weak D call: TRBD1 (5 bases). Germline V gene data show CDR1 as MNHEY and CDR2 as SVGAGI. The CDR3 runs to 12 residues. As DNA, the CDR3 is TGTGCCAGCAGTTACCCAGGGTTCCCTCCTCACTTC. Translating gives CASSYPGFPPHF.